This T cell receptor (beta chain) was observed in a study of T-cell reconstitution after alpha-beta-depleted transplantation in children. This clonotype has a count of ten or more. The antigen remains undetermined. CDR1 is SQVTM and CDR2 is ANQGSEA in the germline V gene. V lost 6 bases and J lost 0, with 9 bases in between. The CDR3 totals 13 residues. The TCRbeta library was prepared with unique molecular identifiers. TCRdb called the PCR reads again in MiXCR, with one record for every CDR3 protein. The sample lists roughly 200,000 distinct CDR3 sequences, roughly 8.3% occurring once. Overall study findings and caveats: From surviving recipient T cells and thymic progenitors came the high day-60 TCRbeta diversity observed in some patients. Counts and diversity of T cells one year after transplant came mostly from newly produced T cells. At around two months after transplant, the alpha-beta T cells were reportedly derived from several hundred expanded clones that came from non-depleted graft cells.

The sequencing used PBMCs, mostly from graft donor cells, collected 360 days after TCRalphabeta/CD19-depleted stem cell transplant. The V gene is TRBV29-1, the J gene TRBJ1-5; possible D gene TRBD1, 6 bases. The receptor was derived from a male patient aged 2 to 10 who had a stem cell transplant for acute myeloid leukemia, so the T cells may come from the graft donor. The CDR3 spells CSVQGYSNQPQHF. CDR3 sequence (DNA): TGCAGCGTACAGGGTTATAGCAATCAGCCCCAGCATTTT. The complete variable domain, with remaining parts taken from reference TRBV29-1 and TRBJ1-5, reads SAVISQKPSRDICQRGTSLTIQCQVDSQVTMMFWYRQQPGQSLTLIATANQGSEATYESGFVIDKFPISRPNLTFSTLTVSNMSPEDSSIYLCSVQGYSNQPQHFGDGTRLSIL.